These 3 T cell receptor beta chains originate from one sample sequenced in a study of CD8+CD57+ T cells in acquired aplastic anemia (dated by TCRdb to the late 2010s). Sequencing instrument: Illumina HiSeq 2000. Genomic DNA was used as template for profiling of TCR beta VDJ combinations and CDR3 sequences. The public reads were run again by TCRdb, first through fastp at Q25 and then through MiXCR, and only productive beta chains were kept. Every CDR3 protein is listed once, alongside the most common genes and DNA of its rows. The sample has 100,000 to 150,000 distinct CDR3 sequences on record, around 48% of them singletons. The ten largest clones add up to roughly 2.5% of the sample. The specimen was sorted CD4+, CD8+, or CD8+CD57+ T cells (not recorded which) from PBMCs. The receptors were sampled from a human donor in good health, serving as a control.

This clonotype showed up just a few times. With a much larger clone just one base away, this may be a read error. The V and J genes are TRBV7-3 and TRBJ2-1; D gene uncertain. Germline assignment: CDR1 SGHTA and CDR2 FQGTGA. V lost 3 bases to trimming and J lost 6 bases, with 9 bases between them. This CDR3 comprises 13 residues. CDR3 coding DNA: TGTGCCAGCAGCTTCTTGGCTAGCAATGAGCAGTTCTTC. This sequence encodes CASSFLASNEQFF.

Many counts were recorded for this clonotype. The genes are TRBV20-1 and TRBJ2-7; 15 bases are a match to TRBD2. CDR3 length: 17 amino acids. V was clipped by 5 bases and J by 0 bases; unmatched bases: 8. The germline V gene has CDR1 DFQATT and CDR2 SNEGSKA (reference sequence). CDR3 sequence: CSAYGLAGGQSSYEQYF. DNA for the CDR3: TGCAGTGCTTATGGACTAGCGGGGGGGCAAAGCTCCTACGAGCAGTACTTC.

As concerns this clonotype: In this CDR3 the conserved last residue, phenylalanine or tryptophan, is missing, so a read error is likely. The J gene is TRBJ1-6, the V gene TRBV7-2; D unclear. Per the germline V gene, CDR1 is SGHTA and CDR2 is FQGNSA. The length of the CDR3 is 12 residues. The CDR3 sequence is CASSWPNSPLHL. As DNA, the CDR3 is TGTGCCAGCAGCTGGCCCAATTCGCCCCTCCACCTT.